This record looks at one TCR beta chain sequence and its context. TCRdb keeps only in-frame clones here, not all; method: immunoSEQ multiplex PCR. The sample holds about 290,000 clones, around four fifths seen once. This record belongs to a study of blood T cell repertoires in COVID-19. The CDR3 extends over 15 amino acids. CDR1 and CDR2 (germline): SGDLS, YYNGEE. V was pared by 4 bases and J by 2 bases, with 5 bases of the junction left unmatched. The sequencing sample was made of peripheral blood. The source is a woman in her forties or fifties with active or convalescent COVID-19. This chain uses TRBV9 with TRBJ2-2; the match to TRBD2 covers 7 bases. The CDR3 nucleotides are TGTGCCAGCAGCCTCCGACTAGCAAACACCGGGGAGCTGTTTTTT. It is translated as CASSLRLANTGELFF.